What follows are 30 T cell receptor beta chains derived from one specimen sequenced in a study of T cells in localized non-small cell lung cancer. Profiled with immunoSEQ multiplex PCR; TCRdb holds only in-frame clones, not every one. The sample lists approximately 23,000 clones, approximately 88% occurring once. Sample: PBMCs, taken before any cancer treatment. The source is a man aged 35-69 years with stage II lung adenocarcinoma.

J is TRBJ1-1 and V is TRBV2; D may be TRBD1 (6 bases). The ends were cut back, 4 bases at V and 3 bases at J, with 12 bases in the middle. Looked up from germline, CDR1 is SNHLY and CDR2 is FYNNEI. This CDR3 is 14 amino acids long. The CDR3 DNA sequence: TGTGCCAGCAGTGTGACAGGAGGCGACACTGAAGCTTTCTTT. Amino acids: CASSVTGGDTEAFF.

The chain combines TRBV7-9 with TRBJ2-3, with 8 bases fitting TRBD2. The germline CDR1 and CDR2 sequences are SEHNR and FQNEAQ (reference sequence). There are 14 residues in the CDR3. The junction had 4 bases not matched to a gene; V was cut back by 3 bases and J by 5 bases. CDR3 sequence reads: CASSFGTSEDTQYF. The DNA for the CDR3 is TGTGCCAGCAGCTTCGGGACTAGTGAAGATACGCAGTATTTT.

The chain carries TRBV11-3 and TRBJ2-3; no definite D call. Germline V gives CDR1 SGHNT, CDR2 YENEEA. V was pared by 0 bases and J by 12 bases, with 10 bases between. There are 12 residues in the CDR3. The CDR3 here is CASSLDGPDQYF. In DNA, the CDR3 is TGTGCCAGCAGCTTAGATGGACCGGACCAGTATTTT.

The chain joins TRBV6-1 to TRBJ1-1; D might be TRBD1 (5 bases). The CDR3 runs 14 residues. The germline V gene encodes CDR1 MNHNS and CDR2 SASEGT. The ends were cut back, 6 bases at V and 3 bases at J, with 14 bases in the middle. The CDR3 reads CASRGGTSDTEAFF. The CDR3 coding sequence is TGTGCCAGCAGGGGGGGGACTTCAGACACTGAAGCTTTCTTT.

J is TRBJ1-1 and V is TRBV10-3; D unresolved. Germline V gene lookup returns CDR1 ENHRY and CDR2 SYGVKD. The length of the CDR3 is 11 residues. V was trimmed by 6 bases and J by 6 bases, leaving 8 bases between them. The CDR3, as DNA: TGTGCCATCAGGGACTCTGCTGAAGCTTTCTTT. This sequence encodes CAIRDSAEAFF.

This rearrangement joins TRBV30 to TRBJ2-7; weak D call: TRBD1 (5 bases). The CDR3 extends over 12 amino acids. The germline V gene encodes CDR1 GTSNPN and CDR2 SVGIG (reference sequence). V lost 4 bases to trimming and J lost 8 bases, with 15 bases between them. This chain's CDR3 is CAWTPTDSQQYF. In DNA form, the CDR3 reads TGTGCCTGGACCCCGACCGACAGCCAGCAGTACTTC.

The J gene is TRBJ2-7, the V gene TRBV7-6; 8 bases match TRBD2. Germline V gene lookup returns CDR1 SGHVS and CDR2 FNYEAQ. The V segment lost 9 bases and the J segment 0 bases; nucleotides outside the gene matches: 10. This CDR3 spans 15 amino acids. Here the CDR3 DNA reads TGTGCCAGTGCTGGGTGGCTAGCGGGCTCCTACGAGCAGTACTTC. This codes for CASAGWLAGSYEQYF.

J is TRBJ2-1 and V is TRBV7-2; tentative D call: TRBD2 (6 bases). Trimming pared 3 bases from V and 4 bases from J, leaving 13 bases between. The CDR3 totals 15 residues. Per the germline V gene, CDR1 is SGHTA and CDR2 is FQGNSA. CDR3 bases: TGTGCCAGCAGCTTGGGCGGGACGGAGTACAATGAGCAGTTCTTC. Translated, it gives CASSLGGTEYNEQFF.

This clone appeared a few times. The chain has TRBV6-1 and TRBJ2-5, with 11 nucleotides matching TRBD2. J gave up 4 bases and V 3 bases, and 4 bases lay outside the gene matches. Per germline, CDR1 MNHNS and CDR2 SASEGT. The CDR3 is 15 residues long. The CDR3 sequence: CASSDFSGGAETQYF. The CDR3 DNA follows: TGTGCCAGCAGTGATTTTAGCGGGGGGGCAGAGACCCAGTACTTC.

The gene calls are TRBV28 and TRBJ1-1, with D unclear. Per germline, CDR1 MDHEN and CDR2 SYDVKM. This CDR3 comprises 11 residues. The ends were cut back, 6 bases at V and 3 bases at J, with 5 bases in the middle. In DNA form, the CDR3 reads TGTGCCAGCAGCCCTCACACTGAAGCTTTCTTT. Translation: CASSPHTEAFF.

This sequence joins TRBV4-1 and TRBJ2-7; no definite D call. Trimming shortened V by 0 bases and J by 2 bases, and 5 bases separated the two germline ends. Germline V gives CDR1 MGHRA, CDR2 YSYEKL. The CDR3 spans 13 residues. Here the CDR3 reads CASSQDTTYEQYF. The CDR3 nucleotides read TGCGCCAGCAGCCAAGACACGACCTACGAGCAGTACTTC.

The chain has TRBV28 and TRBJ1-2; D is unclear. The CDR3 has 13 residues. Trimming removed 8 bases from V and 4 bases from J, with 14 bases in between. Germline V gives CDR1 MDHEN, CDR2 SYDVKM. The CDR3 protein is CASAVDGRYGYTF. CDR3 DNA: TGTGCCAGCGCCGTTGACGGACGCTATGGCTACACCTTC.

This chain joins TRBV30 and TRBJ2-7, with TRBD1 matching 7 bases. The CDR3 extends over 13 amino acids. Per germline, CDR1 GTSNPN and CDR2 SVGIG (reference sequence). The V segment lost 2 bases and the J segment 2 bases; nucleotides outside the gene matches: 3. Here the CDR3 reads CAWSTDRAYEQYF. The CDR3 bases are TGTGCCTGGAGTACCGACAGGGCCTACGAGCAGTACTTC.

This clone is a singleton in its sample. This chain uses TRBV4-2 with TRBJ1-5; 7 bases map to TRBD1. CDR1 is LGHNA and CDR2 is YNFKEQ in the germline V gene. The CDR3 covers 16 residues. J gave up 2 bases and V 4 bases, and 8 bases lay outside the gene matches. The CDR3 here is CASSPGQGGGNQPQHF. The CDR3 DNA reads as TGTGCCAGCAGCCCGGGTCAGGGGGGAGGCAATCAGCCCCAGCATTTT.

This clone is a singleton in its sample. The rearrangement uses TRBV9 and TRBJ2-5, with a weak D call TRBD1 (6 bases). This CDR3 spans 16 amino acids. V lost 0 bases and J 3 bases, leaving 15 bases between the germline ends. Germline V gene lookup returns CDR1 SGDLS and CDR2 YYNGEE. CDR3 nucleotide sequence: TGTGCCAGCAGCGTAGCTATAACAGGGACGAAAGAGACCCAGTACTTC. It codes for CASSVAITGTKETQYF.

In its sample, this clone was seen once. The rearrangement links TRBV5-4 to TRBJ2-3; TRBD1 matches 7 bases. The CDR3 is made up of 15 amino acids. The V gene's germline CDR1 is SGHNT and CDR2 YYREEE (reference sequence). J lost 1 base, V lost 6 bases, and 8 bases had no gene match. Here the CDR3 reads CASTWSGQGTDTQYF. In DNA, the CDR3 is TGTGCCAGCACCTGGAGTGGACAGGGCACAGATACGCAGTATTTT.

V is TRBV11-3 and J is TRBJ2-4; maybe TRBD1 (6 bases). In germline, CDR1 is SGHNT, CDR2 YENEEA. The CDR3 is 14 residues long. Trimming left V 7 bases short and J 5 bases short, with 15 bases between. The CDR3 nucleotides read TGTGCCAGCACTCAACAGGGTTGGGAAAACATTCAGTACTTC. This sequence encodes CASTQQGWENIQYF.

The chain couples TRBV11-2 to TRBJ1-4, with unresolved D. CDR3 size: 14 residues. Trimming removed 5 bases from V and 7 bases from J, with 14 bases in between. CDR1 SGHAT and CDR2 FQNNGV come from the germline V gene. CDR3 DNA: TGTGCCAGCAGCCCGAATTCCAGAGGTGAAAAACTGTTTTTT. This codes for CASSPNSRGEKLFF.

This sequence joins TRBV18 and TRBJ1-1; unclear D gene. The germline gives CDR1 KGHSH, CDR2 LQKENI. CDR3 length equals 12 residues. The ends were cut back, 5 bases at V and 5 bases at J, with 9 bases in the middle. The CDR3 protein is CASSGFGTEAFF. CDR3 DNA sequence: TGTGCCAGCTCAGGTTTCGGTACTGAAGCTTTCTTT.

The gene calls are TRBV5-4 and TRBJ1-1, with 8 nucleotides matching TRBD1. V dropped 4 bases and J dropped 0; count of bases not matched to a gene: 2. The CDR3 has 14 residues. Germline loops: CDR1 SGHNT, CDR2 YYREEE (reference sequence). Here the CDR3 reads CASSPQGVNTEAFF. CDR3 DNA: TGTGCCAGCAGCCCACAGGGGGTGAACACTGAAGCTTTCTTT.

The V call is TRBV5-4, the J call TRBJ2-1; 9 bases are a match to TRBD2. After removal of 0 bases from V and 7 bases from J, the junction contained 11 bases not matched to a gene. The CDR3 extends over 17 amino acids. Looked up from germline, CDR1 is SGHNT and CDR2 is YYREEE (reference sequence). In DNA form, the CDR3 reads TGTGCCAGCAGCTTGGGTGGATTGCGGGGGGGCCCAAATGAGCAGTTCTTC. It specifies CASSLGGLRGGPNEQFF.

The chain carries TRBV5-8 and TRBJ2-5, with D perhaps assigned TRBD1 or TRBD2 (5 bases each). Germline-derived CDR1 and CDR2 are SGHTS and YDEGEE. Trimming left V 2 bases short and J 4 bases short, with 12 bases between. CDR3 size: 14 residues. CDR3 residues: CASSLIMGVETQYF. The DNA of the CDR3 is TGTGCCAGCAGCTTAATCATGGGGGTAGAGACCCAGTACTTC. Complete variable domain (other parts from reference TRBV5-8 and TRBJ2-5): EAGVTQSPTHLIKTRGQQATLRCSPISGHTSVYWYQQALGLGLQFLLWYDEGEERNRGNFPPRFSGRQFPNYSSELNVNALELEDSALYLCASSLIMGVETQYFGPGTRLLVL.

The chain couples TRBV6-4 to TRBJ2-1; TRBD1 is a possible D gene (6 bases). Trimming left V 0 bases short and J 8 bases short, with 14 bases between. Per the germline V gene, CDR1 is MRHNA and CDR2 is SNTAGT. The CDR3 spans 15 residues. The CDR3 region is CASSDSTGGSDEQFF. Here the CDR3 DNA reads TGTGCCAGCAGTGACTCGACAGGAGGCTCGGATGAGCAGTTCTTC.

The chain is built from TRBV6-5 and TRBJ1-6; D ambiguous. The CDR3 spans 13 residues. V lost 4 bases to trimming and J lost 12 bases, with 13 bases between them. CDR1 MNHEY and CDR2 SVGAGI come from the germline V gene. The CDR3 DNA is TGTGCCAGCAGTTCTGTTGGTGGGGTACCCCTCCACTTT. Its protein product is CASSSVGGVPLHF.

The chain uses TRBV4-1 and TRBJ2-5, with D maybe TRBD1 (6 bases). Between the trimmed V and J ends, which lost 2 bases and 5 bases, there was a span of 15 bases. Germline V CDR1 and CDR2: MGHRA, YSYEKL. CDR3 size: 15 residues. The CDR3 loop is CASSQPDRLGETQYF. In DNA form, the CDR3 reads TGCGCCAGCAGCCAACCCGACAGGCTGGGGGAGACCCAGTACTTC.

The chain uses TRBV5-1 and TRBJ2-1; 10 nucleotides line up with TRBD2. Losses at the gene ends were 3 bases for V and 6 bases for J; bases not matched to a gene: 9. CDR1 is SGHRS, CDR2 YFSETQ, per germline. There are 16 residues in the CDR3. The DNA of the CDR3 is TGCGCCAGCAGCTGGGGAGCGGGAGGGCCAGGCAATGAGCAGTTCTTC. It is translated as CASSWGAGGPGNEQFF.

This clone was seen more than once but under ten times. The CDR3 sequence: CASSFAEYTDTQYF. The CDR3, as DNA: TGTGCCAGCAGTTTCGCGGAATACACAGATACGCAGTATTTT. This chain links TRBV28 with TRBJ2-3; no reliable D call. Trimming removed 3 bases from V and 2 bases from J, with 9 bases in between. The CDR3 is made up of 14 amino acids. Germline CDR1 and CDR2: MDHEN and SYDVKM.

The chain recombines TRBV9 with TRBJ1-2; 8 nucleotides match TRBD1. V lost 3 bases to trimming and J lost 11 bases; unmatched junction nucleotides: 9. CDR1 SGDLS and CDR2 YYNGEE come from the germline V gene. CDR3 length equals 13 residues. Here the CDR3 reads CASSARSGQGYTF. DNA for the CDR3: TGTGCCAGCAGCGCCCGAAGCGGACAGGGTTACACCTTC.

The rearrangement links TRBV4-1 to TRBJ2-1; D is unclear. CDR1 is MGHRA, CDR2 YSYEKL, per germline. The V end was cut by 6 bases, the J end by 4 bases, with 16 bases between. The CDR3 runs to 15 residues. The CDR3 loop reads CASRPEPMLYNEQFF. The CDR3 DNA follows: TGCGCCAGCAGACCCGAGCCTATGCTATACAATGAGCAGTTCTTC.

V is TRBV5-4 and J is TRBJ2-2; TRBD2 matches 8 bases. V was pared by 0 bases and J by 7 bases, with 8 bases of the junction left unmatched. There are 16 residues in the CDR3. Germline-derived CDR1 and CDR2 are SGHNT and YYREEE (reference sequence). CDR3 nucleotide sequence: TGTGCCAGCAGCTTGGCCCTAGCGGGTCGTCACGGGGAGCTGTTTTTT. Its protein product is CASSLALAGRHGELFF.